This paragraph covers one T cell receptor beta chain sequence. Its target is unknown. V lost 4 bases, J lost 2 bases, and 20 bases lay in between. The germline CDR1 and CDR2 sequences are MNHNS and SASEGT. This CDR3 comprises 17 residues. This sample is part of a study of identical twins. Study results and caveats: With monozygotic twins, out-of-frame TCR alpha sharing exceeded what models estimated. Out-of-frame alpha sequences common to twins exhibited a surplus of low generation probability.

All donors were healthy, and all were Caucasian. Template switching introduced a universal primer site, and the cDNA bore unique molecular identifiers. TCRdb analysed the 5' RACE reads with MiXCR anew, one entry per CDR3 protein. The table lists roughly 1.6 million distinct CDR3 sequences, 25% to 35% of them singletons. The material sequenced was cord blood. The V and J genes are TRBV6-1 and TRBJ1-1, with D possibly being TRBD1 (6 bases). This clonotype was sampled from a newborn girl in good health. CDR3 bases: TGTGCCAGCAGTGGAAGAGGGGGGGCGCGAAGAAACACTGAAGCTTTCTTT. As protein: CASSGRGGARRNTEAFF.